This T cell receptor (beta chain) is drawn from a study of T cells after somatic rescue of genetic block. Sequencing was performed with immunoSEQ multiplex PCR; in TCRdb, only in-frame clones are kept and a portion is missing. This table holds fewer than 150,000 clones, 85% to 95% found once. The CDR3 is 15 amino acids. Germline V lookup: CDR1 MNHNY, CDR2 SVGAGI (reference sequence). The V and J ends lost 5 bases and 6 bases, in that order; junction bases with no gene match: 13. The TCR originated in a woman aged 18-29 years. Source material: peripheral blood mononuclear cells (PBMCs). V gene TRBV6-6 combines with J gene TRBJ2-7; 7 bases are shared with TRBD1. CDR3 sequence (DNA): TGTGCCAGCAGTCCGTGGACAGGCTCAGGGGCCGAGCAGTACTTC. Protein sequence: CASSPWTGSGAEQYF.